This TCR beta chain was found in a study of T-cell reconstitution after alpha-beta-depleted transplantation in children (dated by TCRdb to about 2016). Regarding the study in general: Using TCR repertoire profiling, the study quantitatively followed how T-cell immune reconstitution unfolded in children after TCRalphabeta/CD19-depleted allogeneic hematopoietic cell transplantation.

For this chain, trimming is 1 base at the V end and 8 bases at the J end, and the number of junction bases without a gene match is 13. From cysteine to phenylalanine, the CDR3 is 16 amino acids long. The kept DNA is CDR3 alone, 48 bases in frame from the first base. The germline V gene encodes CDR1 MGHRA and CDR2 YSYEKL. The meaning of the sample's treatment or condition label: allogeneic hematopoietic cell transplantation with graft depleted of TCRalphabeta T cells and CD19 B cells. The transplant recipients were children given TCRalphabeta/CD19-depleted allogeneic hematopoietic cell grafts. Results the study describes overall, beyond this receptor: Apparently early alphabetaT-cell count recovery about two months after transplant reportedly relied on only several hundred rapidly expanded clones derived from non-depleted graft cells. In some patients, high TCRbeta diversity at day 60 was attributed to recipient T cells and intrathymic progenitors that had survived conditioning. Over subsequent months, a decline in hyperexpanded clone frequencies was noted, and after one year, T-cell counts and TCRbeta diversity were mostly ascribed to newly produced T cells.

The library was built by means of PCR. The sequencing machine was an Illumina HiSeq 2500. Molecular barcoding was employed in the preparation of TCR libraries, with unique molecular identifiers being used to normalize TCRbeta repertoire quantification. TCRdb cleaned the public reads at Q25 with fastp, built clones with MiXCR and kept in-frame beta chains. Rows matching on CDR3 protein sequence are summarized as one entry with the most common DNA and genes. This sample holds under 250,000 distinct CDR3 sequences; roughly a quarter were observed only once. The ten largest clones represent about 5% of the sample. A few counts support this clonotype. Its binding antigen is unknown. The record has no base qualities; no much larger clone is one base away.

This TCR was sampled from a female patient aged 2-9 years who had a stem cell transplant for congenital amegakaryocytic thrombocytopenia, so the T cells may come from the graft donor. Here the sequenced sample was PBMCs, mostly from graft donor cells, taken 360 days after TCRalphabeta/CD19-depleted stem cell transplant. The rearranged chain carries TRBV4-1 and TRBJ1-2, and TRBD1 matches 7 of the central bases. The CDR3 is CASSQGQGQPTQGYTF. The DNA is as follows: TGCGCCAGCAGCCAAGGCCAGGGACAGCCAACGCAAGGCTACACCTTC.